These T cell receptor beta chains were read from a single sample in a study of shared clonotypes between healthy human individuals. Repertoires were generated with immunoSEQ multiplex PCR, while TCRdb's copy carries only in-frame clones and drops some. The sample records roughly 1,000,000 clones, about 84% being singletons. The sample was memory CD4+ T cells from PBMCs. The source is a man aged 18-30 years in good health. Some clones in this sample may be carry-over from other donors' samples. CDR3s include the opening cysteine and the closing phenylalanine or tryptophan. Fields, in order: V gene, J gene, clone size, CDR3 length, D gene, CDR3 DNA, CDR3 protein. The D gene is left open where the match is weak. Clone size is shown for a subset of rows, as once, few, many or a class of expanded clone.

TRBV2	TRBJ1-1	-	16	TRBD1	TGTGCCAGCAAAACAGGGGGCCTCGGCGGGAACACTGAAGCTTTCTTT	CASKTGGLGGNTEAFF
TRBV5-4	TRBJ2-3	-	13	-	TGTGCCAGCAGCATCCGGGGCCCAGATACGCAGTATTTT	CASSIRGPDTQYF
TRBV4-2	TRBJ1-2	-	18	-	TGTGCCAGCAGCCAAGAGGGGACTCGGACTCACTCTAACTATGGCTACACCTTC	CASSQEGTRTHSNYGYTF
TRBV19	TRBJ2-1	-	12	-	TGTGCCAGTAGCCAGAGGGGGGATGAGCAGTTCTTC	CASSQRGDEQFF
TRBV6-5	TRBJ1-1	once	15	-	TGTGCCAGCAGTTTAATGGGCGGGATGAACACTGAAGCTTTCTTT	CASSLMGGMNTEAFF
TRBV6-5	TRBJ2-5	-	13	TRBD1	TGTGCCAGCATGACAGGGCCCAGGGAGACCCAGTACTTC	CASMTGPRETQYF
TRBV7-8	TRBJ1-2	-	15	-	TGTGCCAGCAGCTTATTGGGGCGGGCTAACTATGGCTACACCTTC	CASSLLGRANYGYTF
TRBV4-3	TRBJ2-7	-	14	TRBD1	TGCGCCAGCAGCCAGGGCGACAGGGGCTACGAGCAGTACTTC	CASSQGDRGYEQYF
TRBV28	TRBJ2-1	-	14	-	TGTGCCAGCAGTTTAACGGGGAGATACAATGAGCAGTTCTTC	CASSLTGRYNEQFF
TRBV19	TRBJ1-2	few	15	TRBD1	TGTGCCAGTACCTTGGACAGGGGGCTCGTGAATGGCTACACCTTC	CASTLDRGLVNGYTF
TRBV7-3	TRBJ1-2	-	18	TRBD1	TGTGCCAGCAGCAAAACCGGGACAGGGGCGATTGGTGGCTATGGCTACACCTTC	CASSKTGTGAIGGYGYTF
TRBV11-3	TRBJ2-5	once	12	TRBD2	TGTGCCAGCAGCTCCGGGGGGGAGACCCAGTACTTC	CASSSGGETQYF
TRBV7-2	TRBJ2-6	-	14	-	TGTGCCAGCAGCCCAAGCTCTGGGGCCAACGTCCTGACTTTC	CASSPSSGANVLTF
TRBV5-1	TRBJ2-3	-	15	TRBD2	TGCGCCAGCAGCTTGGCGGGAGGAGGGTCGGATACGCAGTATTTT	CASSLAGGGSDTQYF
TRBV21-1	TRBJ1-1	-	16	-	TGTGCCAGCGTAAAGGTCGGAGTTGTGGTGAACACTGAAGCTTTCTTT	CASVKVGVVVNTEAFF
TRBV6-6	TRBJ2-7	-	11	-	TGTGCCAGCAGGGGATCCTACGAGCAGTACTTC	CASRGSYEQYF
TRBV28	TRBJ2-7	-	15	-	TGTGCCAGCAGTGAACAGGTCCGGCGCATCAACGAGCAGTACTTC	CASSEQVRRINEQYF
TRBV19	TRBJ2-5	many	17	TRBD2	TGTGCCAGTAGTCCCCCCGGAGGGACTAGCGGACAAGAGACCCAGTACTTC	CASSPPGGTSGQETQYF
TRBV29-1	TRBJ2-7	-	13	-	TGCAGCGCCAGACGGGACTTCCCCTACGAGCAGTACTTC	CSARRDFPYEQYF
TRBV6-1	TRBJ2-1	once	13	TRBD2	TGTGCCAGCAAAGGACTAGCGGACAATGAGCAGTTCTTC	CASKGLADNEQFF
TRBV7-2	TRBJ1-1	-	12	-	TGTGCCAGCAGCTCAGAAACCATTGAAGCTTTCTTT	CASSSETIEAFF
TRBV9	TRBJ1-4	-	14	TRBD1	TGTGCCAGCAGCGCCGGGACAGCTAATGAAAAACTGTTTTTT	CASSAGTANEKLFF
TRBV18	TRBJ1-5	-	16	-	TGTGCCAGCTCCGGAGCTGGGGGCGGGAGCAATCAGCCCCAGCATTTT	CASSGAGGGSNQPQHF
TRBV19	TRBJ2-7	-	14	-	TGTGCCAGCTCCCCCAGGGAGAAGGGCTACGAGCAGTACTTC	CASSPREKGYEQYF
TRBV18	TRBJ1-1	few	13	-	TGTGCCAGCTCACCAGGGGTGAACACTGAAGCTTTCTTT	CASSPGVNTEAFF